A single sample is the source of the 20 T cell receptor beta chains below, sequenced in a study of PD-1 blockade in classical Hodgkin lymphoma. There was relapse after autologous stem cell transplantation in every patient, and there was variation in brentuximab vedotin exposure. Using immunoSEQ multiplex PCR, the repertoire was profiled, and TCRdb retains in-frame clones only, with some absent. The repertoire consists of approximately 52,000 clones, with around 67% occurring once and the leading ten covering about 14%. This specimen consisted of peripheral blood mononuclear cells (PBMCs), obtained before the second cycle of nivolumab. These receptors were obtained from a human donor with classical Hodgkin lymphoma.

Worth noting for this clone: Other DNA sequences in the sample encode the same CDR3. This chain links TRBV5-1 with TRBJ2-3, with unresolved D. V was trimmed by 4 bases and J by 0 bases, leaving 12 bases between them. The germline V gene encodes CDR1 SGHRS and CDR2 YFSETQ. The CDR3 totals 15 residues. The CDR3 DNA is TGCGCCAGCAGCCCACGGACCGCTAGCACAGATACGCAGTATTTT. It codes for CASSPRTASTDTQYF.

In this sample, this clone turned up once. CDR3: CASSLAGQGADTQYF. CDR3 sequence (DNA): TGCGCCAGCAGCTTGGCGGGACAGGGTGCAGATACGCAGTATTTT. This chain connects TRBV5-1 to TRBJ2-3; 9 nucleotides match TRBD1. Germline values: CDR1 SGHRS, CDR2 YFSETQ. V lost 0 bases, J lost 4 bases, and 3 bases stayed unmatched. This CDR3 region has 15 residues.

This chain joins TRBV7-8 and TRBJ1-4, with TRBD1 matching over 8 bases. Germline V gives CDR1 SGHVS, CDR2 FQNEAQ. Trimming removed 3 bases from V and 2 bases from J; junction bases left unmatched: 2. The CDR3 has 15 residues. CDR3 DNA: TGTGCCAGCAGCTTGGACAGGGCTACTAATGAAAAACTGTTTTTT. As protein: CASSLDRATNEKLFF.

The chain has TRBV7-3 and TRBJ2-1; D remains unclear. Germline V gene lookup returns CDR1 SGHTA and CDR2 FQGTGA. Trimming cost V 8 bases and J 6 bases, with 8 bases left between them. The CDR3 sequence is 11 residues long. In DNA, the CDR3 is TGTGCCAGCGGTTTCAGCAATGAGCAGTTCTTC. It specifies CASGFSNEQFF.

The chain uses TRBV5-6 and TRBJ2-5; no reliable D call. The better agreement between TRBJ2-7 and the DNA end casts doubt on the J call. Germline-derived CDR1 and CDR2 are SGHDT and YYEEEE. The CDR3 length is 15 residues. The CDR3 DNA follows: TGTGCCAGCAGCTTGGGTTTGGGCGGAAACTACGAGCAGTACTTC. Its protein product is CASSLGLGGNYEQYF.

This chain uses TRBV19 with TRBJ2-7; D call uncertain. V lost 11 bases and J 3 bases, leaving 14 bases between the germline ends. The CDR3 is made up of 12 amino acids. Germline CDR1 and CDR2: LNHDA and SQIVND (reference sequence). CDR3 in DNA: TGTGCCCCTGGGTGGCGATTCTACGAGCAGTACTTC. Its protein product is CAPGWRFYEQYF.

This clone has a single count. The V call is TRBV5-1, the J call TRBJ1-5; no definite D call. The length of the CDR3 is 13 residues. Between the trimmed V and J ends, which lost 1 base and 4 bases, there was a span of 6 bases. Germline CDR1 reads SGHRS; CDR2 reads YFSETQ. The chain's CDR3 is CASSLWPNQPQHF. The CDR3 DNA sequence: TGCGCCAGCAGCTTGTGGCCAAATCAGCCCCAGCATTTT.

This CDR3 reads CASSWGGPGTDTQYF. The CDR3 DNA follows: TGTGCCAGCAGTTGGGGAGGGCCTGGCACAGATACGCAGTATTTT. The V call is TRBV6-5, the J call TRBJ2-3; 7 nucleotides agree with TRBD2. The germline CDR1 and CDR2 sequences are MNHEY and SVGAGI. This CDR3 is built from 15 residues. V lost 4 bases and J lost 1; bases outside the gene matches: 5.

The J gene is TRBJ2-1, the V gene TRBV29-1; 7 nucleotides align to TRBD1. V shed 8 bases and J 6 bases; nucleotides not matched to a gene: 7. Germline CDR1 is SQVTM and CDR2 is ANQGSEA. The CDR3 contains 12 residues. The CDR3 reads CSQRGQTNEQFF. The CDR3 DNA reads TGCAGCCAACGGGGACAGACCAATGAGCAGTTCTTC.

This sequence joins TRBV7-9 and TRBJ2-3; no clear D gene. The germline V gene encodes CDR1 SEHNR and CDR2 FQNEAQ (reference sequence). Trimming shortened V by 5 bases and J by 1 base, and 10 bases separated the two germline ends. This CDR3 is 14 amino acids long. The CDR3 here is CASSTQIRTDTQYF. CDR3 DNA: TGTGCCAGCAGCACACAGATACGCACAGATACGCAGTATTTT.

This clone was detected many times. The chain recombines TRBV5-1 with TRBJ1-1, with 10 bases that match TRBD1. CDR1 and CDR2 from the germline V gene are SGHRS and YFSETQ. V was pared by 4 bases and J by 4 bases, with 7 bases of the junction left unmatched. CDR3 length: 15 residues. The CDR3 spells CASSPLTGGPTEAFF. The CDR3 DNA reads TGCGCCAGCAGCCCGTTGACAGGGGGCCCCACTGAAGCTTTCTTT.

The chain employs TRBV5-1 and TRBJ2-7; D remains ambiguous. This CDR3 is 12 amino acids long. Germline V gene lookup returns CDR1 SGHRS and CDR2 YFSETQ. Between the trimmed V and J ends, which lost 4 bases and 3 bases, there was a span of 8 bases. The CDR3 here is CASSDSYYEQYF. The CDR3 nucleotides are TGCGCCAGCAGCGATTCGTACTACGAGCAGTACTTC.

The CDR3 sequence is CASSPTQGGSNQPQHF. CDR3 nucleotide sequence: TGTGCCAGTAGTCCCACGCAGGGGGGCAGCAATCAGCCCCAGCATTTT. The V gene is TRBV19, the J gene TRBJ1-5; 7 bases line up with TRBD1. The CDR3 consists of 16 residues. CDR1 LNHDA and CDR2 SQIVND come from the germline V gene (reference sequence). J gave up 1 base and V 5 bases, and 8 bases lay outside the gene matches.

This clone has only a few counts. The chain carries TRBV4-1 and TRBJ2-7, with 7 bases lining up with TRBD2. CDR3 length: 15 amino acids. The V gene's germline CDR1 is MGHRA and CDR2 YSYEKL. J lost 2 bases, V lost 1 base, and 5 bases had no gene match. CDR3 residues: CASSQVSSGPYEQYF. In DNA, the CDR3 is TGCGCCAGCAGCCAAGTTTCTAGCGGACCCTACGAGCAGTACTTC.

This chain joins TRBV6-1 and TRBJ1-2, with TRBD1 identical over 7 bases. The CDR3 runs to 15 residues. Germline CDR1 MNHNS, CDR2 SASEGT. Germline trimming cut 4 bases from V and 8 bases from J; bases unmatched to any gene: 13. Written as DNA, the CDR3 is TGTGCCAGCAGTGCAACCCACACAGGGGAGATCGGCTACACCTTC. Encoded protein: CASSATHTGEIGYTF.

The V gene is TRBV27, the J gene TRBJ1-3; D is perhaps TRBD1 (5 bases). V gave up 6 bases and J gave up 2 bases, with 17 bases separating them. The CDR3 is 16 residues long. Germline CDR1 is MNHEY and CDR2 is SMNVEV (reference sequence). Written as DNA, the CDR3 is TGTGCCAGCAGACCTCTGTCCGGGGACGCTGGAAACACCATATATTTT. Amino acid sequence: CASRPLSGDAGNTIYF.

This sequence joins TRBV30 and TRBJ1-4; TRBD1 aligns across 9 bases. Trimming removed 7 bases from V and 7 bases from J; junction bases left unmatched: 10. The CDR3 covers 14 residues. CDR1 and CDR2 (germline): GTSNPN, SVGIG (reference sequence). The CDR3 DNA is TGTGCCTTCAAAAAGGGGACAGGGACTGAAAAACTGTTTTTT. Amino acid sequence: CAFKKGTGTEKLFF.

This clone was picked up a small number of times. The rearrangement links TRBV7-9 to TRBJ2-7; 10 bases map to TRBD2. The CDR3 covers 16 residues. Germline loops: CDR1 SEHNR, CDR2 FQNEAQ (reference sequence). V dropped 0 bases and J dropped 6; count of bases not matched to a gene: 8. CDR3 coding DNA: TGTGCCAGCAGCTTAGCGTTTGGGCTAGCGGGAGTCGAGCAGTACTTC. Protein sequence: CASSLAFGLAGVEQYF.

As DNA, the CDR3 is TGTGCCAGCTCACCTCCCTTGGGACTAAATACCGGGGAGCTGTTTTTT. It codes for CASSPPLGLNTGELFF. V and J are TRBV18 and TRBJ2-2; 7 bases are a match to TRBD2. Germline V CDR1 and CDR2: KGHSH, LQKENI. The CDR3 sequence is 16 residues long. V was clipped by 3 bases and J by 5 bases; unmatched bases: 9.

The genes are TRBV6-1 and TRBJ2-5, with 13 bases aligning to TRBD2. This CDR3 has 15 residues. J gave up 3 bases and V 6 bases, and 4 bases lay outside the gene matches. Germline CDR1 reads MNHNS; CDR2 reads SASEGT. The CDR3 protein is CASSRTSGREETQYF. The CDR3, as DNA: TGTGCCAGCAGCCGCACTAGCGGGAGGGAAGAGACCCAGTACTTC.